This TCR beta chain appears in the sequencing data of a study of low-dose radiotherapy and immunotherapy resistance in tumors. First-strand cDNA relied on TRAV- and TRBV-specific primers spanning alpha and beta chains. TCRs were put through around 20 PCR cycles of amplification with Phusion. A constant-region primer and the V-primer adapter served as the primer pair. TCRdb re-analysed the reads in MiXCR, keeping a single row per CDR3 protein. The data contain about 13,000 distinct CDR3 sequences, 60% to 80% of them seen just once; the ten biggest clones take up 4% to 5.5%. The CDR3 totals 14 residues. V was pared by 5 bases and J by 5 bases, with 13 bases between. CDR1 SGHTA and CDR2 FQGNSA come from the germline V gene.

This chain connects TRBV7-2 to TRBJ2-4, with D maybe TRBD2 (6 bases). The source is a human donor with advanced metastatic prostate, ovarian, gallbladder or colorectal cancer (not recorded which). This table probably holds off-target reads from a library built for another chain. CDR3 residues: CASSPAGFQNIQYF. DNA for the CDR3: TGTGCCAGCAGCCCCGCGGGATTCCAAAACATTCAGTACTTC. Supplemented by reference TRBV7-2 and TRBJ2-4, the full variable domain reads GAGVSQSPSNKVTEKGKDVELRCDPISGHTALYWYRQSLGQGLEFLIYFQGNSAPDKSGLPSDRFSAERTGGSVSTLTIQRTQQEDSAVYLCASSPAGFQNIQYFGAGTRLSVL.